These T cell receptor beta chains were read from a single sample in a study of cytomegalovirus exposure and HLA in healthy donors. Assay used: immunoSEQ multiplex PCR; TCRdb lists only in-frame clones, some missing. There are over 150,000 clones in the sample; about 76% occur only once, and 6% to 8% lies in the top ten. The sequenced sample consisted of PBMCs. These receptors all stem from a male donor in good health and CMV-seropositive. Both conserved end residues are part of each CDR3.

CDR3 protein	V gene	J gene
CASSLIGWTYPNLPGDTQYF	TRBV5-1	TRBJ2-3
CASSPRTGAKGTEAFF	TRBV5-1	TRBJ1-1
CASSPPYSSYEQYF	TRBV18	TRBJ2-7
CASSWGGDNEQFF	TRBV7-3	TRBJ2-1
CASSLGHEQFF	TRBV5-1	TRBJ2-1
CASNFRVEETQYF	TRBV10-3	TRBJ2-5
CASSEVVGGNIQYF	TRBV6-1	TRBJ2-4
CSAWTGDGYTF	TRBV20-1	TRBJ1-2
CASESGQSGGSSDTQYF	TRBV21-1	TRBJ2-3
CASSLSNQGAVETQYF	TRBV5-6	TRBJ2-5
CASSFNLKGPRAGEQYF	TRBV5-5	TRBJ2-7
CASSLGTGSGNTIYF	TRBV7-6	TRBJ1-3
CASSHNALLSSYNEQFF	TRBV4-1	TRBJ2-1
CASSLVSLARPQGNSPLHF	TRBV11-2	TRBJ1-6
CASSSDTGKDQPQHF	TRBV6-1	TRBJ1-5
CAWRVAGGRDTQYF	TRBV30	TRBJ2-3
CASSLETSGYNEQFF	TRBV11-1	TRBJ2-1
CASSFPLAGANTGELFF	TRBV10-2	TRBJ2-2
CASSRQNTGELFF	TRBV6-1	TRBJ2-2
CASSPRFLAGGKHTQYF	TRBV7-2	TRBJ2-3
CASSLNRDTEAFF	TRBV7-3	TRBJ1-1
CASSLGLQRSTGELFF	TRBV5-4	TRBJ2-2
CASSFSLRTGQYYGYTF	TRBV9	TRBJ1-2
CSAYSANEQFF	TRBV20-1	TRBJ2-1
CASKLLADYNSPLHF	TRBV6-5	TRBJ1-6
CSVREGLETQYF	TRBV29-1	TRBJ2-5
CATSRGDRVNHGYTF	TRBV15	TRBJ1-2